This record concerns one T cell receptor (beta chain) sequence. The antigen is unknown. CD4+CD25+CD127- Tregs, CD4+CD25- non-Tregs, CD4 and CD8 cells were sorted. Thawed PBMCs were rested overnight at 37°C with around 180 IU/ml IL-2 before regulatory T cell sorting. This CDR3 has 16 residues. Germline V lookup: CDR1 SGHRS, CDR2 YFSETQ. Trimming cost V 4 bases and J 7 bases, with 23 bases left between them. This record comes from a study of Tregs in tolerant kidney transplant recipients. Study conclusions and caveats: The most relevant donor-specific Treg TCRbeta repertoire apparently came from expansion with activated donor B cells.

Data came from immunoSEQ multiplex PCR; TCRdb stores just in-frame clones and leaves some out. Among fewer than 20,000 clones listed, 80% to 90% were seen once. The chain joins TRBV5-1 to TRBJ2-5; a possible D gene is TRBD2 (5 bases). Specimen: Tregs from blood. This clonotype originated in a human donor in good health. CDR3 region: CASSASPSGSGSTQYF. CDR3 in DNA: TGCGCCAGCAGCGCATCCCCGAGCGGCTCGGGGTCGACCCAGTACTTC. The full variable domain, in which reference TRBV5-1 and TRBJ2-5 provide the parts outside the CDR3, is KAGVTQTPRYLIKTRGQQVTLSCSPISGHRSVSWYQQTPGQGLQFLFEYFSETQRNKGNFPGRFSGRQFSNSRSEMNVSTLELGDSALYLCASSASPSGSGSTQYFGPGTRLLVL.